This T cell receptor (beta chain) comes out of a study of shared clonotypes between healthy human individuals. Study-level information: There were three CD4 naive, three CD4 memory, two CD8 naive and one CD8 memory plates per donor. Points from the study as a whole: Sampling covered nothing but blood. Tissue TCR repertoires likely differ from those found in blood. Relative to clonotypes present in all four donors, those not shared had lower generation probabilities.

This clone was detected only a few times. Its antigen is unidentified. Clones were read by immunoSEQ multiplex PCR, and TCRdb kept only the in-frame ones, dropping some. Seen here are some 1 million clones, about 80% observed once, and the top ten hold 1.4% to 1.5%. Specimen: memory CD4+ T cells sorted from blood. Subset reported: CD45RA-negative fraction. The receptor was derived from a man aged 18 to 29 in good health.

This chain's CDR3 is CASSLGTVTYNEQFF. The CDR3 coding sequence is TGTGCCAGCAGCCTGGGGACTGTGACCTACAATGAGCAGTTCTTC. The V call is TRBV7-2, the J call TRBJ2-1, with a possible D match to TRBD2 (6 bases). Germline V gives CDR1 SGHTA, CDR2 FQGNSA. There are 15 residues in the CDR3. Trimming pared 5 bases from V and 2 bases from J, leaving 13 bases between.